Each of the 7 T cell receptor beta chains below was sequenced from the same sample in a study of blood T cell repertoires in COVID-19. Sequencing was performed with immunoSEQ multiplex PCR; in TCRdb, only in-frame clones are kept and a portion is missing. The data show hundreds of thousands of clones, with 85% seen just once and under 20% held by the top ten. The specimen was PBMCs or T cells enriched from blood (not recorded which). Every receptor here comes from a man aged 35-49 years who had recovered from COVID-19.

This chain uses TRBV4-1 with TRBJ2-2; 15 bases line up with TRBD2. The V and J ends lost 1 base and 5 bases, in that order; junction bases with no gene match: 5. The germline V gene encodes CDR1 MGHRA and CDR2 YSYEKL. This CDR3 spans 18 amino acids. This CDR3 reads CASSQGTSGRALTGELFF. CDR3 DNA sequence: TGCGCCAGCAGCCAAGGGACTAGCGGGAGGGCCCTAACCGGGGAGCTGTTTTTT.

This clone was seen more than once but under ten times. The CDR3 region is CASKPRGPDTQYF. The CDR3 region has the DNA TGTGCCAGCAAACCCAGGGGGCCAGATACGCAGTATTTT. The chain links TRBV28 to TRBJ2-3, with 8 bases identical to TRBD1. Germline V lookup: CDR1 MDHEN, CDR2 SYDVKM. Germline trimming cut 7 bases from V and 4 bases from J; bases unmatched to any gene: 4. The CDR3 is made up of 13 amino acids.

This chain joins TRBV3-1 (or the pseudogene TRBV3-2) and TRBJ1-6, with 7 bases matching TRBD1. Germline CDR1 and CDR2: LGHDT and YNNKEL (reference sequence). V dropped 4 bases and J dropped 8; count of bases not matched to a gene: 5. There are 14 residues in the CDR3. Here the CDR3 reads CASSPDRMDSPLHF. The CDR3, as DNA: TGTGCCAGCAGCCCGGACAGGATGGATTCACCCCTCCACTTT.

This clone was seen a few times. The rearrangement links TRBV3-1 (or the pseudogene TRBV3-2) to TRBJ2-7, with a weak D call TRBD1 (5 bases). The germline V gene encodes CDR1 LGHDT and CDR2 YNNKEL (reference sequence). Trimming took off 4 bases at V and 2 bases at J, with 18 bases between the two ends. This CDR3 spans 16 amino acids. CDR3 DNA: TGTGCCAGCAGCCTTCTCGCTGGACACCAGACCTACGAGCAGTACTTC. Amino acids: CASSLLAGHQTYEQYF.

J is TRBJ2-1 and V is TRBV5-1, with 7 bases that match TRBD1. Germline V gene data show CDR1 as SGHRS and CDR2 as YFSETQ. The V and J ends lost 2 bases and 3 bases, in that order; junction bases with no gene match: 2. The CDR3 sequence is 14 residues long. CDR3 nucleotides: TGCGCCAGCAGCTTTTACAGGGGCTACAATGAGCAGTTCTTC. Amino acids: CASSFYRGYNEQFF.

The chain couples TRBV4-1 to TRBJ1-5; the match to TRBD1 covers 7 bases. CDR1 is MGHRA and CDR2 is YSYEKL in the germline V gene. There are 16 residues in the CDR3. Trimming took 4 bases from V and 5 from J; bases not matched to a gene: 11. The CDR3, as DNA: TGCGCCAGCAGCCTACGCGTGGGGGACAGATATCAGCCCCAGCATTTT. Translation: CASSLRVGDRYQPQHF.

The chain employs TRBV19 and TRBJ2-2; D not certain. The CDR3 covers 16 residues. Per the germline V gene, CDR1 is LNHDA and CDR2 is SQIVND (reference sequence). Trimming took 3 bases from V and 4 from J, leaving 15 bases between them. This CDR3 reads CASSMWSRSGTGELFF. The CDR3, as DNA: TGTGCCAGTAGTATGTGGTCTAGGTCGGGCACCGGGGAGCTGTTTTTT.